This T cell receptor (beta chain) comes out of a study of cytomegalovirus exposure and HLA in healthy donors. Broader study findings: It was taken for granted in presence/absence analyses that sequencing depth across donors was roughly uniform. Confirmation was obtained in vitro that a few CMV-associated chains are specific for CMV antigens.

This clone turned up a few times. The antigen is undetermined. It was with 60 Vbeta and 13 Jbeta primers that the PCR ran. TCRdb's table, derived via immunoSEQ multiplex PCR, lists solely in-frame clones and lacks some. The sample lists roughly 190,000 clones, 85% to 90% occurring once. V was clipped by 4 bases and J by 5 bases; unmatched bases: 14. Germline-derived CDR1 and CDR2 are SGDLS and YYNGEE. The CDR3 contains 17 residues. The J gene is TRBJ2-1, the V gene TRBV9, with 8 bases identical to TRBD2. Sequences were obtained from PBMCs. The TCR comes from a man in his thirties or forties in good health and CMV-seronegative. CDR3 residues: CASSPTWGREANNEQFF. The DNA for the CDR3 is TGTGCCAGCAGCCCCACTTGGGGGCGGGAGGCAAACAATGAGCAGTTCTTC.